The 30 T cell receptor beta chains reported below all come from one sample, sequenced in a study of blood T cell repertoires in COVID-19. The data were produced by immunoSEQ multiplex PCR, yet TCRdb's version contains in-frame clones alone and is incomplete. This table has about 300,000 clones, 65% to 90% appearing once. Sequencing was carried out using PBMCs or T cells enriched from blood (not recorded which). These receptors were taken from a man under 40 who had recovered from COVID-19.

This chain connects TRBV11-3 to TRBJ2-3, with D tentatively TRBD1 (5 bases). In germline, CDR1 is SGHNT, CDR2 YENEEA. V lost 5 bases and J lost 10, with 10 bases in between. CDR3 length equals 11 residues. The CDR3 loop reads CASSLGLAQYF. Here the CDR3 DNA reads TGTGCCAGCAGCCTGGGGCTGGCGCAGTATTTT.

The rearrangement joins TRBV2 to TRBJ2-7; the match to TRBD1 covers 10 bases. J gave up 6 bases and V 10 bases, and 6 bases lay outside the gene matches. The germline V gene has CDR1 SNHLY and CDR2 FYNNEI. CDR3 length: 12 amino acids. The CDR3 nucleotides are TGTGCCACTCGGGACAGGGGATCCGAGCAGTACTTC. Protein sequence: CATRDRGSEQYF.

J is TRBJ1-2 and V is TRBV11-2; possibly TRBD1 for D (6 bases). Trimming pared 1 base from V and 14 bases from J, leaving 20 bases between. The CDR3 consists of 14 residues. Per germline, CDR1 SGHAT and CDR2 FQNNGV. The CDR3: CASSLAGQGLGLTF. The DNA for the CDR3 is TGTGCCAGCAGCTTAGCAGGGCAGGGGTTGGGTCTGACCTTC.

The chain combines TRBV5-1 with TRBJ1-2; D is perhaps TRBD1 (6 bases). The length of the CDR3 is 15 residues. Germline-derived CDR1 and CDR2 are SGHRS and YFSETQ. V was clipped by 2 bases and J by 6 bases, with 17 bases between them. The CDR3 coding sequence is TGCGCCAGCAGCTTAATGCAGGGGCTTAAAAATGGCTACACCTTC. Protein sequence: CASSLMQGLKNGYTF.

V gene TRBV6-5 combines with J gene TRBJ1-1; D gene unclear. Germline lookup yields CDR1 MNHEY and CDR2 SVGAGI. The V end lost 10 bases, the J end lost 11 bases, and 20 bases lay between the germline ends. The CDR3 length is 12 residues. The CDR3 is CATGRGQSGAFF. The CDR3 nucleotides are TGTGCCACCGGCCGTGGGCAGTCTGGGGCTTTCTTT.

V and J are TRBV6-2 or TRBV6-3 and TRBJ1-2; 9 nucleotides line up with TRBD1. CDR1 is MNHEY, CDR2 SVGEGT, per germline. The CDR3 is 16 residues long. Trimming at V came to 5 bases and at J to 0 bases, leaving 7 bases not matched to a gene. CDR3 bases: TGTGCCAGCAGTCCCCGGACAGGGGATCCTAACTATGGCTACACCTTC. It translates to CASSPRTGDPNYGYTF.

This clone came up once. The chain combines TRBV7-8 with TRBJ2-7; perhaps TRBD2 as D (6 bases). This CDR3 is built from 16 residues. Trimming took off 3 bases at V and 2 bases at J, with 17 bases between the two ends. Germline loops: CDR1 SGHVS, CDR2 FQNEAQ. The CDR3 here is CASSFLRGSPPYEQYF. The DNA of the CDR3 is TGTGCCAGCAGCTTCCTTCGGGGGAGCCCCCCCTACGAGCAGTACTTC.

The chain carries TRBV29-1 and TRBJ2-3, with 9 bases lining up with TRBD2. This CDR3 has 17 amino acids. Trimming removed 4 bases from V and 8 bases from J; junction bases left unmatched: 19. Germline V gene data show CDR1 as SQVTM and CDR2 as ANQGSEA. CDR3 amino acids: CSVVRGLSGGPTGTQYF. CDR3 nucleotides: TGCAGCGTTGTAAGGGGCCTTAGCGGGGGCCCCACGGGTACGCAGTATTTT.

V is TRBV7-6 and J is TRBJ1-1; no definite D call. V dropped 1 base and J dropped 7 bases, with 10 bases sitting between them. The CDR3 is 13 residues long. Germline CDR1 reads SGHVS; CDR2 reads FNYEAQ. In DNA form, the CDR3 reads TGTGCCAGCAGCTTAGTGGGTCAGGTTGAAGCTTTCTTT. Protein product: CASSLVGQVEAFF. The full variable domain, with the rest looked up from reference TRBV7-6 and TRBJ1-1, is GAGVSQSPRYKVTKRGQDVALRCDPISGHVSLYWYRQALGQGPEFLTYFNYEAQQDKSGLPNDRFSAERPEGSISTLTIQRTEQRDSAMYRCASSLVGQVEAFFGQGTRLTVV.

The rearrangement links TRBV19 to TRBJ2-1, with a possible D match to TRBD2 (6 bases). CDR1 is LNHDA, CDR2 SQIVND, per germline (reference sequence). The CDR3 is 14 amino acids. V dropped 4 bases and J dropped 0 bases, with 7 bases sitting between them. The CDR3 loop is CASSRRDSYNEQFF. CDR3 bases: TGTGCCAGTAGTAGGCGGGACTCCTACAATGAGCAGTTCTTC.

The CDR3 sequence: CASSQKYVSSYNEQFF. The CDR3 coding sequence is TGCGCCAGCAGCCAAAAGTACGTGAGCTCCTACAATGAGCAGTTCTTC. The chain recombines TRBV4-1 with TRBJ2-1; D is undetermined. CDR1 and CDR2 (germline): MGHRA, YSYEKL. This CDR3 comprises 16 residues. The ends were cut back, 2 bases at V and 0 bases at J, with 11 bases in the middle.

CDR3: CASNPAGVGTAFF. Here the CDR3 DNA reads TGTGCCAGCAACCCAGCGGGGGTAGGCACAGCTTTCTTT. This chain joins TRBV11-2 and TRBJ1-1; D may be TRBD1 (5 bases). The CDR3 sequence is 13 residues long. The ends were cut back, 7 bases at V and 10 bases at J, with 19 bases in the middle. Per germline, CDR1 SGHAT and CDR2 FQNNGV.

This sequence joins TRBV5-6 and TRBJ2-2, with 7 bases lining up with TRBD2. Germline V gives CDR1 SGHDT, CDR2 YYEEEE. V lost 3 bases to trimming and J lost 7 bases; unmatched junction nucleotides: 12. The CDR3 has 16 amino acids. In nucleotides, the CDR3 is TGTGCCAGCAGCTCTCAGTGGGAGGGCCCGGTCGGGGAGCTGTTTTTT. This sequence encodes CASSSQWEGPVGELFF.

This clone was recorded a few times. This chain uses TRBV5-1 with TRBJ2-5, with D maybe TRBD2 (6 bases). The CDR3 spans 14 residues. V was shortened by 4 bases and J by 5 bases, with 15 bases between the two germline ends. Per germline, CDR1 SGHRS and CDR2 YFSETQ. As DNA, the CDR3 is TGCGCCAGCAGCCCGACTAGTTTCGCCGAGACCCAGTACTTC. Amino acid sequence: CASSPTSFAETQYF.

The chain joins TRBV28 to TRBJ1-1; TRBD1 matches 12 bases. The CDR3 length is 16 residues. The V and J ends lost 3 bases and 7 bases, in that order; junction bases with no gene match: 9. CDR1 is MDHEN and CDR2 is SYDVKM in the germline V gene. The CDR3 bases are TGTGCCAGCAGTTTCCCGGGACAGGGGGCTCCCGGTGAAGCTTTCTTT. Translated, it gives CASSFPGQGAPGEAFF.

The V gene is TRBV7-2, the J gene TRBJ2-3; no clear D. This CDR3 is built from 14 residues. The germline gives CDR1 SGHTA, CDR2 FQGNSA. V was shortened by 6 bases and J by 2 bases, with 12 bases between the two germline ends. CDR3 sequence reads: CASRFRLTTDTQYF. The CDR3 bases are TGTGCCAGCAGATTTCGACTGACCACAGATACGCAGTATTTT.

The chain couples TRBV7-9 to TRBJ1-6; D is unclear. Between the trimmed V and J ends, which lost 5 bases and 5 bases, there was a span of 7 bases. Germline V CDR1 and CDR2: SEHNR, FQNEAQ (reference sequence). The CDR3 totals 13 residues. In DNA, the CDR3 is TGTGCCAGCAGCGTTTTAGATAATTCACCCCTCCACTTT. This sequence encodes CASSVLDNSPLHF.

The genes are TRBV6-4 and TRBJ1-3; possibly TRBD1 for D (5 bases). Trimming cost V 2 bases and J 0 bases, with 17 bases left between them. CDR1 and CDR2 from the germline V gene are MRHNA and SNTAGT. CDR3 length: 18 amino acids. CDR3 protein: CASSDKSGDDASGNTIYF. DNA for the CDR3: TGTGCCAGCAGTGACAAGAGCGGGGACGACGCCTCTGGAAACACCATATATTTT.

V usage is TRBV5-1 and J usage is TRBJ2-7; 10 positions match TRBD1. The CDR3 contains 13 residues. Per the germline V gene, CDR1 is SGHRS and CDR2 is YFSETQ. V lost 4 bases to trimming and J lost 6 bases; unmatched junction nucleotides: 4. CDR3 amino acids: CASSVGTGVEQYF. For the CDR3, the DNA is TGCGCCAGCAGCGTCGGGACAGGGGTCGAGCAGTACTTC.

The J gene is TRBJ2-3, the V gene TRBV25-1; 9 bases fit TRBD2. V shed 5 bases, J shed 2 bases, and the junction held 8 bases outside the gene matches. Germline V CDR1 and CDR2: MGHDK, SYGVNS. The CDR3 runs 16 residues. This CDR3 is CASSISRGGATDTQYF. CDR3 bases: TGTGCCAGCAGTATCTCGCGGGGGGGGGCCACAGATACGCAGTATTTT. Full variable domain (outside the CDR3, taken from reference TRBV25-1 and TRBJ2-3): EADIYQTPRYLVIGTGKKITLECSQTMGHDKMYWYQQDPGMELHLIHYSYGVNSTEKGDLSSESTVSRIRTEHFPLTLESARPSHTSQYLCASSISRGGATDTQYFGPGTRLTVL.

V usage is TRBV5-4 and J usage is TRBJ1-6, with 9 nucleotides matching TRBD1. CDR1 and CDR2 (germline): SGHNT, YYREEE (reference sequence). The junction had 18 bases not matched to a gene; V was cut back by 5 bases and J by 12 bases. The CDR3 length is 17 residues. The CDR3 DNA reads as TGTGCCAGCAGTACGGGAGGGACCGGGACAGGGATAGAACCCCTCCACTTT. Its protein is CASSTGGTGTGIEPLHF.

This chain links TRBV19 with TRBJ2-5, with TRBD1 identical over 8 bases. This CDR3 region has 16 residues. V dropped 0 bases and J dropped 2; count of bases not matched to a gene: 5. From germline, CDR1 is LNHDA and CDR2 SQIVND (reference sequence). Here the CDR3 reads CASSIDGTGYQETQYF. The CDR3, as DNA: TGTGCCAGTAGTATAGACGGGACAGGCTATCAAGAGACCCAGTACTTC.

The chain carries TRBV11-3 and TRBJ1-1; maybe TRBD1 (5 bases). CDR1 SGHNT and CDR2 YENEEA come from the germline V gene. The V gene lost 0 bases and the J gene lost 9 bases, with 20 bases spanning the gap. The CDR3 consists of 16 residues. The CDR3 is CASSLDRQGGFYKAFF. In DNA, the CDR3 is TGTGCCAGCAGCTTAGATCGGCAGGGTGGGTTTTATAAAGCTTTCTTT. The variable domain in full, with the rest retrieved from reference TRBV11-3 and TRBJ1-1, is EAGVVQSPRYKIIEKKQPVAFWCNPISGHNTLYWYLQNLGQGPELLIRYENEEAVDDSQLPKDRFSAERLKGVDSTLKIQPAELGDSAVYLCASSLDRQGGFYKAFFGQGTRLTVV.

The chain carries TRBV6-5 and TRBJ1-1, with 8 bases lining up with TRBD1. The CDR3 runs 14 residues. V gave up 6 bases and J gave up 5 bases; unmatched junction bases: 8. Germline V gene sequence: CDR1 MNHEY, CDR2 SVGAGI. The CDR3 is CASRMQGAGTEAFF. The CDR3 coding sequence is TGTGCCAGCAGGATGCAGGGGGCCGGGACTGAAGCTTTCTTT.

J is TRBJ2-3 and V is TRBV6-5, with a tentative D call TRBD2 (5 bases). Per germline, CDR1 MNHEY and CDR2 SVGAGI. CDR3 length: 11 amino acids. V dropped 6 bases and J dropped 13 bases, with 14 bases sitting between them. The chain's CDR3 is CASSLEGREYF. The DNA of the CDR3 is TGTGCCAGCAGCCTCGAGGGTCGAGAGTATTTT.

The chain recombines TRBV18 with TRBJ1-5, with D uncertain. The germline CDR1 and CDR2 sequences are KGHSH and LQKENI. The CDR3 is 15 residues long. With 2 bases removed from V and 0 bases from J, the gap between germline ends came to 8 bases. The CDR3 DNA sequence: TGTGCCAGCTCACCAGATAGAAATAGCAATCAGCCCCAGCATTTT. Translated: CASSPDRNSNQPQHF.

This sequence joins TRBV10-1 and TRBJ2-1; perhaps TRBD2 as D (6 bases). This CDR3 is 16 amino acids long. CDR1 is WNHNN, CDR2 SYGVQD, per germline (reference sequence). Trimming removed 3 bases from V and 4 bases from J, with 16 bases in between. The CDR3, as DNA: TGCGCCAGCAGTGAAGGAGGGATTAGCGGATACAATGAGCAGTTCTTC. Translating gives CASSEGGISGYNEQFF.

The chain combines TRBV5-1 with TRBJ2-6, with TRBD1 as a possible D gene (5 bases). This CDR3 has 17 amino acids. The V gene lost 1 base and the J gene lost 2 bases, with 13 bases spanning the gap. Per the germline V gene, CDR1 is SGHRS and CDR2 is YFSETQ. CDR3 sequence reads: CASSLRQGEAGANVLTF. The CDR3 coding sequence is TGCGCCAGCAGCTTGCGTCAGGGTGAAGCTGGGGCCAACGTCCTGACTTTC.

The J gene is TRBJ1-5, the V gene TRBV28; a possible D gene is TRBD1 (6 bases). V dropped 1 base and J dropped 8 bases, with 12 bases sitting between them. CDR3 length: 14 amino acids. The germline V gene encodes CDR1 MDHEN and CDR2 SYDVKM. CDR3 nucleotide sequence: TGTGCCAGCAGTTTATTTCAGGGGAGGGAGCCCCAGCATTTT. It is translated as CASSLFQGREPQHF.

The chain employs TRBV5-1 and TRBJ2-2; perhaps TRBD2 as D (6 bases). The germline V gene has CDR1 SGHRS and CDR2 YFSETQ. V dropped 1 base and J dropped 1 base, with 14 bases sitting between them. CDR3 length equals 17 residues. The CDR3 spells CASSLRNAGLNTGELFF. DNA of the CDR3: TGCGCCAGCAGCTTGCGGAATGCGGGGCTGAACACCGGGGAGCTGTTTTTT. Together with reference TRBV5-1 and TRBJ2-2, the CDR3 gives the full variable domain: KAGVTQTPRYLIKTRGQQVTLSCSPISGHRSVSWYQQTPGQGLQFLFEYFSETQRNKGNFPGRFSGRQFSNSRSEMNVSTLELGDSALYLCASSLRNAGLNTGELFFGEGSRLTVL.